The 3 T cell receptor beta chains presented below share a single source sample, sequenced in a study of blood T cell repertoires in COVID-19. Generated by immunoSEQ multiplex PCR, the TCRdb table keeps only in-frame clones and is missing some. Found here are approximately 33,000 clones, less than 90% of them singletons; the top ten hold around a fifth. Sequenced: peripheral blood. These receptors were taken from a man in his 70s with acute or convalescent COVID-19.

The chain employs TRBV4-3 and TRBJ2-1, with D possibly TRBD2 on 5 matching bases. This CDR3 is 17 amino acids long. Germline CDR1 is LGHNA and CDR2 is YSLEER. Trimming took off 3 bases at V and 5 bases at J, with 20 bases between the two ends. For the CDR3, the DNA is TGCGCCAGCAGCCAGGAATTACGTATAGCGTCCCACAATGAGCAGTTCTTC. As protein: CASSQELRIASHNEQFF.

J is TRBJ2-7 and V is TRBV7-7; possibly TRBD1 for D (6 bases). V lost 5 bases and J 1 base, leaving 15 bases between the germline ends. Germline CDR1 SSHAT, CDR2 FNYEAQ (reference sequence). This CDR3 region has 15 residues. The CDR3 nucleotides are TGTGCCAGCAGCCCAGGGGTCTCTAGGTCCTACGAGCAGTACTTC. Protein: CASSPGVSRSYEQYF.

The rearrangement joins TRBV2 to TRBJ2-7; 11 bases align to TRBD2. Germline lookup yields CDR1 SNHLY and CDR2 FYNNEI. V dropped 9 bases and J dropped 5; count of bases not matched to a gene: 3. The CDR3 has 12 amino acids. The CDR3 is CARGGLADEQYF. The CDR3 nucleotides are TGTGCCAGGGGGGGACTAGCGGACGAGCAGTACTTC.